This T cell receptor beta chain was obtained from a study of T cells after yellow fever vaccination. Study overall: Each low-cell-number fraction was prepared by means of SMART-Seq v4 Ultra Low Input.

The length of the CDR3 is 12 residues. CDR1 is DFQATT, CDR2 SNEGSKA, per germline (reference sequence). V lost 2 bases and J 8 bases, leaving 12 bases between the germline ends. Notes on the study in general: A weaker but faster secondary response was observed, peaking on day 5 versus 15.

Using its own MiXCR run on the 5' RACE reads, TCRdb lists one record per CDR3 protein. This table has under 300,000 distinct CDR3 sequences, around 6.7% appearing once. About this clonotype: Antigen unknown.

The J gene is TRBJ1-2, the V gene TRBV20-1; unclear D gene. This specimen was CD4+ T cells sorted from PBMCs, taken on the day of the yellow fever booster vaccination. This TCR derives from a man aged 30 to 39 who received the YFV17D yellow fever vaccine. The CDR3, as DNA: TGCAGTGCTAGAAATGGGATGGGGGGCTACACCTTC. This codes for CSARNGMGGYTF.